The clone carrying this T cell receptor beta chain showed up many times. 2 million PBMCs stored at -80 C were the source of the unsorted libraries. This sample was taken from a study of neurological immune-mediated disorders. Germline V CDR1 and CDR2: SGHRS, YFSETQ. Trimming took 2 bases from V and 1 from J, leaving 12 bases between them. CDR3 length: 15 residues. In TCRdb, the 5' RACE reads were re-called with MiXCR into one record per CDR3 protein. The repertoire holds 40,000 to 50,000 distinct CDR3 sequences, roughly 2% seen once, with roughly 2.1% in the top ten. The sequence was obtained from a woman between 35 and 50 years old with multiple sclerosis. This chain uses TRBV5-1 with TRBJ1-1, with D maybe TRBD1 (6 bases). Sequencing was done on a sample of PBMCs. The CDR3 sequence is CASSLRPTGNTEAFF. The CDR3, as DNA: TGCGCCAGCAGCTTACGCCCGACAGGGAACACTGAAGCTTTCTTT. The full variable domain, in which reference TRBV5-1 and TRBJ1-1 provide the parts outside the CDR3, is KAGVTQTPRYLIKTRGQQVTLSCSPISGHRSVSWYQQTPGQGLQFLFEYFSETQRNKGNFPGRFSGRQFSNSRSEMNVSTLELGDSALYLCASSLRPTGNTEAFFGQGTRLTVV.